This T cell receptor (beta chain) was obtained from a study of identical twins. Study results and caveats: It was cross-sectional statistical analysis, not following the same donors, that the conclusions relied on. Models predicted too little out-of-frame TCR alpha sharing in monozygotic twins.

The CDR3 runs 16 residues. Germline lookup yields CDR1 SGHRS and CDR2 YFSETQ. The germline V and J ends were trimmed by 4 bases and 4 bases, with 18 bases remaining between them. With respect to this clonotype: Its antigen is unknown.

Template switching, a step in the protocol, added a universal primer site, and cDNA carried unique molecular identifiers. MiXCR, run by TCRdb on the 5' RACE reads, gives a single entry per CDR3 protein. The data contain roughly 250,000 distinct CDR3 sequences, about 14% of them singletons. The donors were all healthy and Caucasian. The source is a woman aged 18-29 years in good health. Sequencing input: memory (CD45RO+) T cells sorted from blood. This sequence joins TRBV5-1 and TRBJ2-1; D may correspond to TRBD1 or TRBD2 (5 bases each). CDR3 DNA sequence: TGCGCCAGCAGCCGAGGATGGGGGATTGGGTACAATGAGCAGTTCTTC. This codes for CASSRGWGIGYNEQFF.